The rows below give T cell receptor beta chains drawn from one sample of a study of Graves' ophthalmopathy and Graves' hyperthyroidism. Using its own MiXCR run on the multiplex PCR reads, TCRdb lists one record per CDR3 protein. The sample shows 300,000 to 500,000 distinct CDR3 sequences, over 15% of them seen only once. Input material: peripheral blood. These receptor sequences come from a woman aged 18-29 years with stable Graves' hyperthyroidism. Each CDR3 is given with its conserved first and last residue. A D gene is named only where the DNA matches it firmly. Not every row has a clone size; where given, it reads once, few, many or a size class.

size: -; V: TRBV6-2/TRBV6-3; J: TRBJ1-2; D: -; CDR3: CASSYLYGQGGGGGYTF; DNA: TGTGCCAGCAGTTACCTTTACGGGCAGGGAGGCGGGGGTGGCTACACCTTC
size: many; V: TRBV29-1; J: TRBJ1-1; D: -; CDR3: CSVRTGVHTEAFF; DNA: TGCAGCGTTCGGACGGGGGTGCACACTGAAGCTTTCTTT
size: many; V: TRBV11-1; J: TRBJ2-7; D: -; CDR3: CASSKQGSYEQYF; DNA: TGTGCCAGCAGCAAACAGGGCTCCTACGAGCAGTACTTC
size: many; V: TRBV11-3; J: TRBJ2-7; D: TRBD1; CDR3: CASSLQDRADDEQYF; DNA: TGTGCCAGCAGCCTACAAGACAGGGCCGACGACGAGCAGTACTTC
size: many; V: TRBV27; J: TRBJ1-2; D: -; CDR3: CASRPFDLSHGYTF; DNA: TGTGCCAGCAGGCCATTTGACCTCTCCCATGGCTACACCTTC
size: many; V: TRBV20-1; J: TRBJ2-5; D: TRBD1; CDR3: CSAEPTGLETQYF; DNA: TGCAGTGCGGAGCCGACAGGGTTGGAGACCCAGTACTTC
size: many; V: TRBV2; J: TRBJ2-7; D: -; CDR3: CASRKVGGQREQYF; DNA: TGTGCCAGCAGGAAGGTGGGGGGCCAGAGGGAGCAGTACTTC
size: many; V: TRBV19; J: TRBJ1-1; D: -; CDR3: CASSIYPDAVNTEAFF; DNA: TGTGCCAGTAGTATCTACCCGGACGCCGTCAACACTGAAGCTTTCTTT
size: many; V: TRBV27; J: TRBJ1-6; D: -; CDR3: CASSPKTGSNSPLHF; DNA: TGTGCCAGCAGTCCAAAGACGGGTTCTAATTCACCCCTCCACTTT
size: many; V: TRBV5-1; J: TRBJ2-2; D: -; CDR3: CASSLPQGALDPGELFF; DNA: TGCGCCAGCAGCTTACCACAGGGAGCGTTAGACCCCGGGGAGCTGTTTTTT
size: many; V: TRBV12-3/TRBV12-4; J: TRBJ1-1; D: -; CDR3: CASSLRGADTEAFF; DNA: TGTGCCAGCAGTTTGAGGGGCGCGGACACTGAAGCTTTCTTT
size: many; V: TRBV12-3/TRBV12-4; J: TRBJ1-5; D: -; CDR3: CASSLGQYHQPQHF; DNA: TGTGCCAGCAGTCTCGGACAGTACCATCAGCCCCAGCATTTT
size: many; V: TRBV7-2; J: TRBJ2-7; D: TRBD2; CDR3: CASSGRGEQYF; DNA: TGTGCCAGCAGTGGGAGGGGCGAGCAGTACTTC
size: many; V: TRBV6-1; J: TRBJ2-7; D: -; CDR3: CASSEEAGRHYEQYF; DNA: TGTGCCAGCAGTGAAGAGGCAGGGAGACACTACGAGCAGTACTTC
size: many; V: TRBV7-2; J: TRBJ2-5; D: -; CDR3: CASSTGQGRETQYF; DNA: TGTGCCAGCAGCACAGGGCAGGGTCGAGAGACCCAGTACTTC
size: many; V: TRBV6-1; J: TRBJ2-5; D: -; CDR3: CASSEAGGASPQETQYF; DNA: TGTGCCAGCAGTGAAGCCGGCGGGGCGTCGCCCCAAGAGACCCAGTACTTC
size: -; V: TRBV6-2/TRBV6-3; J: TRBJ1-1; D: -; CDR3: CATLNGGARDTEAFF; DNA: TGTGCCACCTTAAACGGGGGGGCAAGAGACACTGAAGCTTTCTTT
size: many; V: TRBV7-3; J: TRBJ2-2; D: -; CDR3: CASSLGTNTGELFF; DNA: TGTGCCAGCAGCTTGGGGACCAACACCGGGGAGCTGTTTTTT
size: many; V: TRBV12-5; J: TRBJ1-1; D: -; CDR3: CASRRVLQTGEAFF; DNA: TGTGCTAGTAGAAGGGTCCTTCAGACGGGTGAAGCTTTCTTT
size: many; V: TRBV19; J: TRBJ1-5; D: -; CDR3: CASSPQGSQPQHF; DNA: TGTGCCAGCAGTCCACAGGGTAGCCAGCCCCAGCATTTT
size: -; V: TRBV18; J: TRBJ2-7; D: TRBD1; CDR3: CASSPYQGTVDYEQYF; DNA: TGTGCCAGCTCACCTTACCAGGGGACAGTGGACTACGAGCAGTACTTC
size: many; V: TRBV19; J: TRBJ2-2; D: TRBD2; CDR3: CASSIPIGGDTGELFF; DNA: TGTGCCAGTAGTATTCCAATCGGGGGGGACACCGGGGAGCTGTTTTTT
size: many; V: TRBV24-1; J: TRBJ1-1; D: -; CDR3: CATSDPNTEAFF; DNA: TGTGCCACCAGTGATCCAAACACTGAAGCTTTCTTT
size: many; V: TRBV20-1; J: TRBJ2-5; D: TRBD1; CDR3: CSARGGGPWETQYF; DNA: TGCAGTGCTAGAGGAGGGGGCCCTTGGGAGACCCAGTACTTC
size: -; V: TRBV29-1; J: TRBJ2-7; D: TRBD2; CDR3: CSGGTSAYEQYF; DNA: TGCAGCGGCGGGACTAGTGCGTACGAGCAGTACTTC
size: few; V: TRBV19; J: TRBJ1-2; D: -; CDR3: CASSIGPSSGYTF; DNA: TGTGCCAGTAGTATAGGTCCCAGCTCTGGCTACACCTTC
size: many; V: TRBV12-3/TRBV12-4; J: TRBJ1-1; D: -; CDR3: CASSLPGFGAEAFF; DNA: TGTGCCAGCAGTTTACCCGGGTTCGGCGCTGAAGCTTTCTTT
size: -; V: TRBV12-3/TRBV12-4; J: TRBJ2-7; D: TRBD1; CDR3: CASSFLQGDEQYF; DNA: TGTGCCAGCAGTTTTTTACAGGGGGACGAGCAGTACTTC
size: many; V: TRBV7-2; J: TRBJ1-1; D: -; CDR3: CASNLGESEAFF; DNA: TGTGCCAGCAACCTCGGGGAGTCTGAAGCTTTCTTT
size: -; V: TRBV15; J: TRBJ2-5; D: -; CDR3: CATSRDGGAIGETQYF; DNA: TGTGCCACCAGCAGAGACGGTGGCGCCATAGGGGAGACCCAGTACTTC
size: many; V: TRBV2; J: TRBJ2-5; D: -; CDR3: CASSDIAETQYF; DNA: TGTGCCAGCAGTGATATTGCAGAGACCCAGTACTTC
size: many; V: TRBV7-2; J: TRBJ2-7; D: -; CDR3: CASSPAGEQYF; DNA: TGTGCCAGCAGCCCGGCGGGCGAGCAGTACTTC
size: -; V: TRBV12-3/TRBV12-4; J: TRBJ1-3; D: -; CDR3: CASNQRGGSWNTIYF; DNA: TGTGCCAGCAACCAAAGAGGGGGAAGTTGGAACACCATATATTTT
size: -; V: TRBV3-1; J: TRBJ1-2; D: TRBD1; CDR3: CASSQDLPGGYNYGYTF; DNA: TGTGCCAGCAGCCAAGATCTGCCAGGGGGCTATAACTATGGCTACACCTTC
size: many; V: TRBV12-3/TRBV12-4; J: TRBJ2-2; D: -; CDR3: CASRPKRGDPKDTGELFF; DNA: TGTGCCAGCAGACCAAAACGCGGGGACCCTAAAGACACCGGGGAGCTGTTTTTT
size: -; V: TRBV12-3/TRBV12-4; J: TRBJ2-5; D: TRBD1; CDR3: CASSLQGQGTQYF; DNA: TGTGCCAGCAGCTTACAGGGGCAGGGGACCCAGTACTTC
size: few; V: TRBV9; J: TRBJ1-1; D: -; CDR3: CASSVEEGFGLTEAFF; DNA: TGTGCCAGCAGCGTAGAAGAGGGATTCGGGTTGACTGAAGCTTTCTTT
size: -; V: TRBV6-5; J: TRBJ2-5; D: TRBD2; CDR3: CASSYPLAGGEETQYF; DNA: TGTGCCAGCAGTTACCCACTAGCGGGGGGGGAAGAGACCCAGTACTTC
size: few; V: TRBV3-1; J: TRBJ1-2; D: -; CDR3: CASSQADRYYGYTF; DNA: TGTGCCAGCAGCCAGGCGGACAGATACTATGGCTACACCTTC
size: many; V: TRBV11-1; J: TRBJ1-1; D: -; CDR3: CASSRLSLLNTEAFF; DNA: TGTGCCAGCAGTCGACTGAGCCTATTGAACACTGAAGCTTTCTTT
size: many; V: TRBV7-2; J: TRBJ2-5; D: -; CDR3: CASSFNGMGTQYF; DNA: TGTGCCAGCAGCTTCAACGGTATGGGGACCCAGTACTTC
size: many; V: TRBV2; J: TRBJ1-1; D: -; CDR3: CASSGFLDHSEAFF; DNA: TGTGCCAGCAGTGGGTTTTTGGATCACTCTGAAGCTTTCTTT
size: -; V: TRBV11-2; J: TRBJ1-1; D: -; CDR3: CASTPYFAGAEAFF; DNA: TGTGCCAGCACCCCGTATTTTGCCGGTGCTGAAGCTTTCTTT
size: many; V: TRBV15; J: TRBJ1-2; D: -; CDR3: CATSRGTDYGYTF; DNA: TGTGCCACCAGCAGAGGGACGGACTATGGCTACACCTTC
size: many; V: TRBV2; J: TRBJ2-7; D: TRBD2; CDR3: CASAGLAGPSYEQYF; DNA: TGTGCCAGCGCCGGACTAGCGGGGCCCTCCTACGAGCAGTACTTC
size: many; V: TRBV5-1; J: TRBJ2-7; D: TRBD2; CDR3: CASSGTSSYEQYF; DNA: TGCGCCAGCAGCGGGACTAGCTCCTACGAGCAGTACTTC
size: many; V: TRBV5-1; J: TRBJ1-5; D: -; CDR3: CASSSGGNQPQHF; DNA: TGCGCCAGCAGCTCGGGAGGGAATCAGCCCCAGCATTTT
size: many; V: TRBV6-1; J: TRBJ1-3; D: -; CDR3: CASSEGSGRGAGNTIYF; DNA: TGTGCCAGCAGTGAAGGAAGCGGCAGGGGAGCCGGAAACACCATATATTTT
size: -; V: TRBV13; J: TRBJ2-5; D: -; CDR3: CASMVGRQETQYF; DNA: TGTGCCAGCATGGTGGGGCGTCAAGAGACCCAGTACTTC
size: many; V: TRBV9; J: TRBJ2-7; D: -; CDR3: CASSVTGDSYEQYF; DNA: TGTGCCAGCAGCGTAACGGGGGACTCCTACGAGCAGTACTTC
size: few; V: TRBV15; J: TRBJ2-5; D: -; CDR3: CATSRVKRETQYF; DNA: TGTGCCACTAGCAGAGTTAAACGAGAGACCCAGTACTTC
size: many; V: TRBV12-3/TRBV12-4; J: TRBJ2-5; D: -; CDR3: CASSDAGLQETQYF; DNA: TGTGCCAGCAGCGACGCGGGCCTCCAAGAGACCCAGTACTTC
size: many; V: TRBV20-1; J: TRBJ1-5; D: TRBD1; CDR3: CSASGQAISNQPQHF; DNA: TGCAGTGCCAGTGGACAGGCCATAAGCAATCAGCCCCAGCATTTT